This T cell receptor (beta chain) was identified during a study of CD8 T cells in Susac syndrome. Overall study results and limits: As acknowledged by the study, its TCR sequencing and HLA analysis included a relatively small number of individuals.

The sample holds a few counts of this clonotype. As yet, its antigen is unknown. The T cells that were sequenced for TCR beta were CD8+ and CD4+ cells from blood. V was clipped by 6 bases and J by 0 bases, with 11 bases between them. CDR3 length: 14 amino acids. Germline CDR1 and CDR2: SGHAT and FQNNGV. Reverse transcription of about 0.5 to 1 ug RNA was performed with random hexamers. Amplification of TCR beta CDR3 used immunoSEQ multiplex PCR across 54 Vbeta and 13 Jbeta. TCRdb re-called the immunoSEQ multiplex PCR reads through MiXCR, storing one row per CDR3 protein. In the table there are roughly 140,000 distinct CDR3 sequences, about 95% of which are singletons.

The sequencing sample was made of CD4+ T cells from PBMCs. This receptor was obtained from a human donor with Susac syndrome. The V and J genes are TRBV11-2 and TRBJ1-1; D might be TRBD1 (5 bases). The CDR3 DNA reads TGTGCCAGCAGTGGGGGACTAATGAACACTGAAGCTTTCTTT. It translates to CASSGGLMNTEAFF.